This T cell receptor beta chain was recorded in a study of blood T cell repertoires in COVID-19. Overall study: Italy, Spain and the United States were the sources of the convalescent and acute COVID-19 samples.

Per germline, CDR1 KGHSH and CDR2 LQKENI. Trimming cost V 4 bases and J 0 bases; bases outside gene matches: 4. CDR3 length: 16 residues. TCRdb's table, derived via immunoSEQ multiplex PCR, lists solely in-frame clones and lacks some. The sample has approximately 120,000 clones; approximately 77% are singletons. Sample: peripheral blood. The rearrangement links TRBV18 to TRBJ2-3, with 10 nucleotides matching TRBD2. The clonotype originates from an elderly man with acute or convalescent COVID-19. The CDR3: CASSLTSGASTDTQYF. The CDR3 nucleotides read TGTGCCAGCTCACTTACTAGCGGGGCAAGCACAGATACGCAGTATTTT.